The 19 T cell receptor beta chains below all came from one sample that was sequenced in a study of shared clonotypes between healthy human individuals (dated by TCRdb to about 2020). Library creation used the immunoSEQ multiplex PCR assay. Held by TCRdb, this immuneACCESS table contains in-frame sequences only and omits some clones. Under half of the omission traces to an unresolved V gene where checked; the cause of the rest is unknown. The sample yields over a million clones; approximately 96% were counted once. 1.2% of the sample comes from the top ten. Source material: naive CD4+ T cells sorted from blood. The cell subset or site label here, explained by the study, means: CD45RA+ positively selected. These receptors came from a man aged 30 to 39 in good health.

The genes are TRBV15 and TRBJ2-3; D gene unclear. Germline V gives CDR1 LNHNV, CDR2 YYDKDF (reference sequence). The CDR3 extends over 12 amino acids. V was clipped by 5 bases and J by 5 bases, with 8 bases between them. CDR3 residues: CATSPDGDTQYF. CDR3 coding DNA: TGTGCCACCAGCCCGGACGGAGATACGCAGTATTTT.

CDR3 residues: CASRKQYGYTF. The CDR3 DNA sequence: TGTGCCAGCAGGAAGCAGTATGGCTACACCTTC. The chain recombines TRBV5-6 with TRBJ1-2; D remains unclear. The CDR3 loop spans 11 amino acids. Germline loops: CDR1 SGHDT, CDR2 YYEEEE. V gave up 5 bases and J gave up 5 bases, with 7 bases separating them.

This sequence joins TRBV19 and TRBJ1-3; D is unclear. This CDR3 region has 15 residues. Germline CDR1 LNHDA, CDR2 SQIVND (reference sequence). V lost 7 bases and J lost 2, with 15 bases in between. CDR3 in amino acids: CASNQDWGAGNTIYF. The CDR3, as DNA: TGTGCCAGTAACCAAGACTGGGGAGCTGGAAACACCATATATTTT. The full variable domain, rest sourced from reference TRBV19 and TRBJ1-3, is DGGITQSPKYLFRKEGQNVTLSCEQNLNHDAMYWYRQDPGQGLRLIYYSQIVNDFQKGDIAEGYSVSREKKESFPLTVTSAQKNPTAFYLCASNQDWGAGNTIYFGEGSWLTVV.

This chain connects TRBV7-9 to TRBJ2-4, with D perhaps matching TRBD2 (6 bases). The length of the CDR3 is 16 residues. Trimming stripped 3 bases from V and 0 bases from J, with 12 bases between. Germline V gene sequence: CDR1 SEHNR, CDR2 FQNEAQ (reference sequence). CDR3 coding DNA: TGTGCCAGCAGCTTTGCGGCGGGAATAGCCAAAAACATTCAGTACTTC. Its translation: CASSFAAGIAKNIQYF.

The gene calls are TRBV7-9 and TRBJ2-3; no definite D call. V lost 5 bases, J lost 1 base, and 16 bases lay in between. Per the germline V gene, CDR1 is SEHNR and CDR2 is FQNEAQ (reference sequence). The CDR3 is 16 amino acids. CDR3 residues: CASSALMPQGTDTQYF. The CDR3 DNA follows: TGTGCCAGCAGCGCCCTTATGCCCCAGGGCACAGATACGCAGTATTTT.

This CDR3 reads CASSRWAVANYGYTF. In nucleotides, the CDR3 is TGCGCCAGCAGCCGATGGGCAGTGGCTAACTATGGCTACACCTTC. The chain is built from TRBV4-1 and TRBJ1-2; D is uncertain. This CDR3 contains 15 residues. V was pared by 4 bases and J by 0 bases, with 12 bases between. Germline V CDR1 and CDR2: MGHRA, YSYEKL.

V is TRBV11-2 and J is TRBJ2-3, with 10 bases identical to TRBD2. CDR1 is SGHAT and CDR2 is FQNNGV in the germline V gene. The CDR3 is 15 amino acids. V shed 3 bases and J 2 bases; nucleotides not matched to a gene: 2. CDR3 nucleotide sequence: TGTGCCAGCAGCTTTACTAGCGGGATCACAGATACGCAGTATTTT. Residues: CASSFTSGITDTQYF.

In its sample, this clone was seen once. The CDR3 DNA reads as TGTGCCAGCAGCCAATCGATTGTCCCGGGACAGGGGGAAGGGCAGTTCTTC. The encoded protein is CASSQSIVPGQGEGQFF. This chain joins TRBV2 and TRBJ2-1; 11 bases map to TRBD1. Germline CDR1 and CDR2: SNHLY and FYNNEI. This CDR3 contains 17 residues. The ends lost 6 bases at V and 12 bases at J; junction bases unmatched: 19.

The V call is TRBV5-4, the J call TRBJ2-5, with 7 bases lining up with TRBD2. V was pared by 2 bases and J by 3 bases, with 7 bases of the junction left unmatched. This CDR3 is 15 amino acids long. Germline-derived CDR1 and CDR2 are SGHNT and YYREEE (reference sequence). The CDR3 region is CASSLRTSQKETQYF. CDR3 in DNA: TGTGCCAGCAGCTTACGGACTAGTCAAAAAGAGACCCAGTACTTC.

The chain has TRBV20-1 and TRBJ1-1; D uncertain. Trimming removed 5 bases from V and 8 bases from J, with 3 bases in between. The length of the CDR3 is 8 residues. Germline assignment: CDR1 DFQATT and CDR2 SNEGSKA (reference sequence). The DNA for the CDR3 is TGCAGTGCTGGCGAAGCTTTCTTT. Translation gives CSAGEAFF.

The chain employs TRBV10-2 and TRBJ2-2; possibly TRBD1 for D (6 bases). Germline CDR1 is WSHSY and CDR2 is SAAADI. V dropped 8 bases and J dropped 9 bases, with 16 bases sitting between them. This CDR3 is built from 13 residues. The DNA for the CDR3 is TGCGCCAGCCAGAGGGACACCGACCGGGAGCTGTTTTTT. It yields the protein CASQRDTDRELFF.

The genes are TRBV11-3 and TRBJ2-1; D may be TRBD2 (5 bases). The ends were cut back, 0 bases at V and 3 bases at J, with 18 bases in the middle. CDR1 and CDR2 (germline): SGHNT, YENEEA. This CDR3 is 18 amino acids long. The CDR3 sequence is CASSLDLGLDFLYNEQFF. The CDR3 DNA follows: TGTGCCAGCAGCTTAGATCTAGGATTGGACTTCCTCTACAATGAGCAGTTCTTC.

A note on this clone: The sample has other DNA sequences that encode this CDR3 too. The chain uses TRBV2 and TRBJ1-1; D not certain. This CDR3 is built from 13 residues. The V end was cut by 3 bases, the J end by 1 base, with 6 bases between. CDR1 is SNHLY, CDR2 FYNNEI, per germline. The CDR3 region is CASSDRGNTEAFF. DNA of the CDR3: TGTGCCAGCAGTGACCGGGGGAACACTGAAGCTTTCTTT.

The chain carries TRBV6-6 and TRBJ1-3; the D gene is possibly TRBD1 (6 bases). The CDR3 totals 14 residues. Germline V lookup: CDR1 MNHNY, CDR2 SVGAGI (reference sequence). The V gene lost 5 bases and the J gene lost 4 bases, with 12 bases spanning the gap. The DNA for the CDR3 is TGTGCCAGCAGTCAACAGGGTCGGGGAAACACCATATATTTT. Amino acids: CASSQQGRGNTIYF.

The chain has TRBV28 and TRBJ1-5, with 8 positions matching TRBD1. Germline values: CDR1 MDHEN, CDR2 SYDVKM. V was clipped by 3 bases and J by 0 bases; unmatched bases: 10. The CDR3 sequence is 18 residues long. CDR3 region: CASSFRDRHVYSNQPQHF. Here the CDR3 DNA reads TGTGCCAGCAGTTTTCGGGACAGGCACGTTTATAGCAATCAGCCCCAGCATTTT. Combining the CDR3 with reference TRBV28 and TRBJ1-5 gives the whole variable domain DVKVTQSSRYLVKRTGEKVFLECVQDMDHENMFWYRQDPGLGLRLIYFSYDVKMKEKGDIPEGYSVSREKKERFSLILESASTNQTSMYLCASSFRDRHVYSNQPQHFGDGTRLSIL.

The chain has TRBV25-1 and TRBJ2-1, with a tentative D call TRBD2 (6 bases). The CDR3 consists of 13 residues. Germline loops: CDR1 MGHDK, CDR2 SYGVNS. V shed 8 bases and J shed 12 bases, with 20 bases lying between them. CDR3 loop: CASGRTSEGGQFF. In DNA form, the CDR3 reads TGTGCCAGCGGTCGTACCTCGGAGGGCGGGCAGTTCTTC.

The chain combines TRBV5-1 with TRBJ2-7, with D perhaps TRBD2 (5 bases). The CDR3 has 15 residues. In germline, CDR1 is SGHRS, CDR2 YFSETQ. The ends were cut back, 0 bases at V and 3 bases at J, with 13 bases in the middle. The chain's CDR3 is CASSLAAGQFYEQYF. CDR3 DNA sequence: TGCGCCAGCAGCTTGGCTGCGGGTCAGTTCTACGAGCAGTACTTC.

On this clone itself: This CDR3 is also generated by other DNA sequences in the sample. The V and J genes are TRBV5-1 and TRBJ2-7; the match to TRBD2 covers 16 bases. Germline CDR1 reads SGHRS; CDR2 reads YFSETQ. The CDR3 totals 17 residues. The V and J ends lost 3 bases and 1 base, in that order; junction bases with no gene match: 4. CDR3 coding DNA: TGCGCCAGCAGCTCGGGACTAGCGGGAGGGCCGTCCTACGAGCAGTACTTC. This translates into CASSSGLAGGPSYEQYF.

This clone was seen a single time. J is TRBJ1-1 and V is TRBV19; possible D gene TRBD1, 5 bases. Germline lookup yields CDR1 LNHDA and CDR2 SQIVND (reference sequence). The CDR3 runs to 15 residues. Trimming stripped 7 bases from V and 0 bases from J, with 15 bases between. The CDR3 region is CASTAGGVMNTEAFF. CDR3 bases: TGTGCCAGTACCGCCGGGGGGGTAATGAACACTGAAGCTTTCTTT.